The 28 T cell receptor beta chains reported below all come from one sample, sequenced in a study of Ad26.COV2.S vaccination and SARS-CoV-2 variants (dated by TCRdb to the early 2020s). The receptor library was made with the immunoSEQ multiplex PCR assay. What TCRdb holds here is the immuneACCESS table cut down to in-frame rearrangements. Part of the clones is not present; checked against another copy, under half of the missing clones reflect an unresolved V gene, and the others are unexplained. In all, the sample holds about 350,000 clones, and 88% of those were seen once. 6.4% of the sample goes to the ten largest clones. The treatment or condition label, as the study defines it: roughly 18 received Ad26.COV2.S at low or high dose, single or two shots; about 5 received placebo; per-sample allocation not given. Repertoires of vaccine and placebo recipients were sequenced from samples collected on day 63 after the first injection.

The source material was peripheral blood, sampled in a trial of Ad26.COV2.S vaccine versus placebo. The receptor source for this set is a person aged 18-60 years who received the Ad26.COV2.S COVID-19 vaccine or a placebo.

This clone was counted once. This chain connects TRBV4-1 to TRBJ2-1; D call uncertain. Germline lookup yields CDR1 MGHRA and CDR2 YSYEKL. Trimming stripped 5 bases from V and 10 bases from J, with 9 bases between. CDR3 length: 11 residues. The chain's CDR3 is CASSSWSEQFF. The DNA for the CDR3 is TGCGCCAGCAGCTCATGGTCCGAGCAGTTCTTC.

The chain couples TRBV6-2 or TRBV6-3 to TRBJ2-1; D perhaps matches TRBD2 (6 bases). The germline V and J ends were trimmed by 5 bases and 3 bases, with 11 bases remaining between them. CDR1 and CDR2 from the germline V gene are MNHEY and SVGEGT. There are 14 residues in the CDR3. In nucleotides, the CDR3 is TGTGCCAGCAGTCCCCTGGGACTCTACAATGAGCAGTTCTTC. Translated: CASSPLGLYNEQFF.

V gene TRBV19 combines with J gene TRBJ2-4; D is uncertain. Germline CDR1 is LNHDA and CDR2 is SQIVND (reference sequence). This CDR3 region has 15 residues. Trimming stripped 4 bases from V and 7 bases from J, with 17 bases between. Here the CDR3 reads CASSNRWTSGNIQYF. The CDR3 DNA follows: TGTGCCAGTAGTAATAGGTGGACGAGTGGGAACATTCAGTACTTC.

The chain joins TRBV10-3 to TRBJ1-2; 10 bases fit TRBD1. The CDR3 extends over 13 amino acids. From germline, CDR1 is ENHRY and CDR2 SYGVKD. V lost 4 bases, J lost 8 bases, and 4 bases stayed unmatched. CDR3 sequence reads: CAISGGQGDGYTF. The CDR3 DNA follows: TGTGCCATCAGTGGAGGACAGGGGGACGGCTACACCTTC.

The chain recombines TRBV30 with TRBJ2-5; weak D call: TRBD1 (5 bases). Trimming took off 3 bases at V and 5 bases at J, with 13 bases between the two ends. Germline V lookup: CDR1 GTSNPN, CDR2 SVGIG (reference sequence). The CDR3 consists of 13 residues. As DNA, the CDR3 is TGTGCCTGGAGAATTAGGGGATTCGAGACCCAGTACTTC. Protein: CAWRIRGFETQYF.

J is TRBJ2-1 and V is TRBV9, with D possibly TRBD2 on 6 matching bases. In germline, CDR1 is SGDLS, CDR2 YYNGEE. Trimming pared 0 bases from V and 12 bases from J, leaving 10 bases between. This CDR3 contains 12 residues. In DNA form, the CDR3 reads TGTGCCAGCAGCGTAGAACGTAGCGGGCAGTTCTTC. Translating gives CASSVERSGQFF.

The chain has TRBV28 and TRBJ1-4, with D unclear. The CDR3 sequence is 10 residues long. In germline, CDR1 is MDHEN, CDR2 SYDVKM. The V end lost 8 bases, the J end lost 8 bases, and 6 bases lay between the germline ends. CDR3 amino acids: CASGREKLFF. CDR3 in DNA: TGTGCCAGCGGGAGAGAAAAACTGTTTTTT.

As to this clone: This CDR3 fails to terminate in the conserved phenylalanine or tryptophan, so it likely reflects a read error. The limits of the CDR3 on the DNA are not certain, so only TCRdb's listed CDR3 is given. The rearrangement links TRBV2 to TRBJ2-7; the table names TRBD2, a call not compared with the DNA. Germline V gene sequence: CDR1 SNHLY, CDR2 FYNNEI. The CDR3 spans 14 amino acids, including both terminal residues. The CDR3 region is CASSEMNSGRISFG.

The V call is TRBV7-3, the J call TRBJ2-3; 8 positions match TRBD2. V was clipped by 5 bases and J by 2 bases; unmatched bases: 6. This CDR3 is built from 15 residues. Germline CDR1 reads SGHTA; CDR2 reads FQGTGA. The CDR3 DNA follows: TGTGCCAGCAGCCCCTACGGGAGGGCCACAGATACGCAGTATTTT. It codes for CASSPYGRATDTQYF.

V is TRBV6-2 or TRBV6-3 and J is TRBJ1-2, with D maybe TRBD1 (6 bases). The CDR3 totals 14 residues. V lost 4 bases and J 4 bases, leaving 13 bases between the germline ends. Germline V CDR1 and CDR2: MNHEY, SVGEGT. The CDR3 protein is CASSSNGQFYGYTF. In DNA form, the CDR3 reads TGTGCCAGCAGTTCCAATGGACAGTTCTATGGCTACACCTTC.

The rearrangement uses TRBV2 and TRBJ2-7; no clear D. CDR1 SNHLY and CDR2 FYNNEI come from the germline V gene. Trimming took off 2 bases at V and 1 base at J, with 9 bases between the two ends. CDR3 length: 14 amino acids. The CDR3 DNA follows: TGTGCCAGCAGTGAACCGGCCGGGTCCTACGAGCAGTACTTC. Translation gives CASSEPAGSYEQYF.

This clone was detected a few times. The chain joins TRBV30 to TRBJ1-4; TRBD1 matches 7 bases. The CDR3 covers 17 residues. The V segment lost 5 bases and the J segment 4 bases; nucleotides outside the gene matches: 16. Germline V gives CDR1 GTSNPN, CDR2 SVGIG (reference sequence). The CDR3 DNA follows: TGTGCCTGGGCGACCCCGAATCCCACAGGGGATAATGAAAAACTGTTTTTT. This codes for CAWATPNPTGDNEKLFF.

The sample holds a few counts of this clone. The chain couples TRBV5-4 to TRBJ1-5; perhaps TRBD1 as D (6 bases). V dropped 1 base and J dropped 7 bases, with 9 bases sitting between them. This CDR3 contains 13 residues. Per the germline V gene, CDR1 is SGHNT and CDR2 is YYREEE (reference sequence). Here the CDR3 reads CASSLYGGQPQHF. The CDR3 DNA sequence: TGTGCCAGCAGCTTGTACGGGGGCCAGCCCCAGCATTTT. The entire variable domain, with the rest obtained from reference TRBV5-4 and TRBJ1-5, is as follows: ETGVTQSPTHLIKTRGQQVTLRCSSQSGHNTVSWYQQALGQGPQFIFQYYREEENGRGNFPPRFSGLQFPNYSSELNVNALELDDSALYLCASSLYGGQPQHFGDGTRLSIL.

The V gene is TRBV7-9, the J gene TRBJ1-5; D gene uncertain. The germline V gene has CDR1 SEHNR and CDR2 FQNEAQ (reference sequence). Between the trimmed V and J ends, which lost 5 bases and 3 bases, there was a span of 5 bases. The CDR3 has 12 amino acids. The CDR3 is CASSGNNQPQHF. The CDR3, as DNA: TGTGCCAGCAGCGGTAACAATCAGCCCCAGCATTTT. The entire variable domain, with the rest obtained from reference TRBV7-9 and TRBJ1-5, is as follows: DTGVSQNPRHKITKRGQNVTFRCDPISEHNRLYWYRQTLGQGPEFLTYFQNEAQLEKSRLLSDRFSAERPKGSFSTLEIQRTEQGDSAMYLCASSGNNQPQHFGDGTRLSIL.

The V and J genes are TRBV28 and TRBJ1-5; the D is unclear. V was pared by 3 bases and J by 4 bases, with 10 bases between. The CDR3 spans 14 residues. Germline V gene data show CDR1 as MDHEN and CDR2 as SYDVKM. The CDR3 bases are TGTGCCAGCAGTTTCTCCCGGGTGAATCAGCCCCAGCATTTT. It specifies CASSFSRVNQPQHF. The whole variable domain, filled in from reference TRBV28 and TRBJ1-5, reads DVKVTQSSRYLVKRTGEKVFLECVQDMDHENMFWYRQDPGLGLRLIYFSYDVKMKEKGDIPEGYSVSREKKERFSLILESASTNQTSMYLCASSFSRVNQPQHFGDGTRLSIL.

In this sample, this clone turned up once. V usage is TRBV27 and J usage is TRBJ1-2, with 8 bases identical to TRBD1. The germline V gene has CDR1 MNHEY and CDR2 SMNVEV (reference sequence). The CDR3 length is 13 residues. Germline trimming cut 4 bases from V and 8 bases from J; bases unmatched to any gene: 6. This chain's CDR3 is CASSSHRGEGYTF. The DNA of the CDR3 is TGTGCCAGCAGTTCGCACAGGGGGGAAGGCTACACCTTC.

V usage is TRBV5-1 and J usage is TRBJ2-7; no clear D. This CDR3 has 15 residues. Germline V gene data show CDR1 as SGHRS and CDR2 as YFSETQ. V lost 0 bases to trimming and J lost 2 bases, with 12 bases between them. CDR3 in amino acids: CASSLATASPYEQYF. CDR3 DNA sequence: TGCGCCAGCAGCTTGGCCACCGCTTCACCCTACGAGCAGTACTTC.

The chain combines TRBV19 with TRBJ1-5, with 7 nucleotides matching TRBD1. Germline CDR1 and CDR2: LNHDA and SQIVND (reference sequence). V dropped 5 bases and J dropped 0; count of bases not matched to a gene: 19. The CDR3 has 20 amino acids. The CDR3 bases are TGTGCCAGTAGTGGGGGGGGGACAGTTACAACCCTTTATAGCAATCAGCCCCAGCATTTT. Residues: CASSGGGTVTTLYSNQPQHF. The full variable domain, rest sourced from reference TRBV19 and TRBJ1-5, is DGGITQSPKYLFRKEGQNVTLSCEQNLNHDAMYWYRQDPGQGLRLIYYSQIVNDFQKGDIAEGYSVSREKKESFPLTVTSAQKNPTAFYLCASSGGGTVTTLYSNQPQHFGDGTRLSIL.

The genes are TRBV11-3 and TRBJ2-1, with D hard to call. CDR3 size: 13 residues. The V gene's germline CDR1 is SGHNT and CDR2 YENEEA. Trimming shortened V by 2 bases and J by 5 bases, and 7 bases separated the two germline ends. This CDR3 is CASSLFSNNEQFF. In DNA, the CDR3 is TGTGCCAGCAGCTTATTCAGCAACAATGAGCAGTTCTTC.

V is TRBV7-9 and J is TRBJ2-1; no reliable D call. Trimming left V 6 bases short and J 9 bases short, with 12 bases between. The CDR3 has 12 amino acids. Germline V gives CDR1 SEHNR, CDR2 FQNEAQ (reference sequence). The CDR3 loop reads CASSLEYGEQFF. CDR3 bases: TGTGCCAGCAGTCTAGAGTATGGTGAGCAGTTCTTC.

V usage is TRBV27 and J usage is TRBJ1-6; D call uncertain. Germline assignment: CDR1 MNHEY and CDR2 SMNVEV (reference sequence). The CDR3 runs to 16 residues. The V end lost 4 bases, the J end lost 5 bases, and 15 bases lay between the germline ends. CDR3 sequence reads: CASSSPIGGHNSPLHF. The DNA for the CDR3 is TGTGCCAGCAGTTCACCCATTGGCGGGCATAATTCACCCCTCCACTTT.

The V gene is TRBV3-1 (or the pseudogene TRBV3-2), the J gene TRBJ1-5; D might be TRBD1 (6 bases). V was clipped by 5 bases and J by 4 bases, with 15 bases between them. Germline loops: CDR1 LGHDT, CDR2 YNNKEL (reference sequence). The CDR3 runs 15 residues. The CDR3 sequence is CASSWYRANNQPQHF. CDR3 DNA sequence: TGTGCCAGCAGCTGGTACAGGGCCAATAATCAGCCCCAGCATTTT.

This rearrangement joins TRBV19 to TRBJ1-1, with a weak D call TRBD1 (5 bases). The V gene lost 1 base and the J gene lost 4 bases, with 13 bases spanning the gap. Germline V lookup: CDR1 LNHDA, CDR2 SQIVND (reference sequence). This CDR3 comprises 15 residues. CDR3 amino acids: CASSIAGRVRTEAFF. As DNA, the CDR3 is TGTGCCAGTAGTATAGCGGGCAGGGTTCGCACTGAAGCTTTCTTT.

Comments on this clone: A junction end diverges from the germline sequence, so it may reflect a read error. Other DNA sequences of this sample code for an identical CDR3. The chain recombines TRBV15 with TRBJ1-4, with unresolved D. The CDR3 loop spans 16 amino acids. Germline values: CDR1 LNHNV, CDR2 YYDKDF (reference sequence). The CDR3 spells CATSGRPVATNEKLFF. The CDR3 DNA reads as TGTGCTACCAGCGGCAGACCCGTTGCAACTAATGAAAAACTGTTTTTT.

This clone was picked up one time. CDR3 in DNA: TGTGCCAGCAGCGTAGTAGGGCAGGACTACAATGAGCAGTTCTTC. It encodes CASSVVGQDYNEQFF. The chain is built from TRBV9 and TRBJ2-1; D gene uncertain. The V end lost 0 bases, the J end lost 3 bases, and 10 bases lay between the germline ends. The CDR3 runs to 15 residues. CDR1 is SGDLS, CDR2 YYNGEE, per germline.

This clone was seen a handful of times. V and J are TRBV6-5 and TRBJ2-7; no reliable D call. Germline V gene sequence: CDR1 MNHEY, CDR2 SVGAGI. The CDR3 is 13 amino acids. Trimming took 10 bases from V and 2 from J, leaving 15 bases between them. The DNA of the CDR3 is TGTGCCACCCTCAGTGGCCACCCCTACGAGCAGTACTTC. Its translation: CATLSGHPYEQYF.

V usage is TRBV3-1 (or the pseudogene TRBV3-2) and J usage is TRBJ2-5, with TRBD2 identical over 9 bases. V shed 5 bases, J shed 0 bases, and the junction held 7 bases outside the gene matches. This CDR3 region has 16 residues. Germline assignment: CDR1 LGHDT and CDR2 YNNKEL (reference sequence). CDR3 bases: TGTGCCAGCAGCTTACTAGCGGGCAGGTACCAAGAGACCCAGTACTTC. Translating it yields CASSLLAGRYQETQYF.

The J gene is TRBJ1-3, the V gene TRBV6-1; D remains ambiguous. CDR3 length equals 14 residues. Per the germline V gene, CDR1 is MNHNS and CDR2 is SASEGT. Trimming cost V 0 bases and J 2 bases, with 5 bases left between them. The CDR3 region is CASSEAVPGNTIYF. Here the CDR3 DNA reads TGTGCCAGCAGTGAAGCTGTCCCTGGAAACACCATATATTTT.